This TCR beta chain was recorded in a study of CD8+ T cells in alopecia areata. Study-wide context: Treatment of the treated patients consisted of oral tofacitinib, 5 to 10 mg twice daily.

The study's findings and limits: The study also sequences resident alphabeta T cells of normal skin in scalp samples. Normal scalp had lower clonality than lesional scalp, with alopecia totalis/universalis lesions showing this most strongly.

Germline V gene sequence: CDR1 MDHEN, CDR2 SYDVKM. CDR3 length: 15 amino acids. V was clipped by 6 bases and J by 4 bases, with 16 bases between them. Sequencing relied on a cDNA template that was reverse transcribed from extracted RNA. Using immunoSEQ multiplex PCR, the repertoire was profiled, and TCRdb retains in-frame clones only, with some absent. Among over 50,000 clones listed, under 55% were seen once. This clone has a handful of counts. Its antigen remains unknown. In alopecia areata patients, both lesional scalp punch biopsies and peripheral blood were collected. Sequenced here: CD8+ T cells sorted from blood, sampled at week 0. The TCR was taken from a human donor with alopecia areata. This chain joins TRBV28 and TRBJ2-1; D may be TRBD2 (6 bases). The CDR3 DNA follows: TGTGCCAGCAGGCCCGCCGGGGGATGGTACAATGAGCAGTTCTTC. It codes for CASRPAGGWYNEQFF.